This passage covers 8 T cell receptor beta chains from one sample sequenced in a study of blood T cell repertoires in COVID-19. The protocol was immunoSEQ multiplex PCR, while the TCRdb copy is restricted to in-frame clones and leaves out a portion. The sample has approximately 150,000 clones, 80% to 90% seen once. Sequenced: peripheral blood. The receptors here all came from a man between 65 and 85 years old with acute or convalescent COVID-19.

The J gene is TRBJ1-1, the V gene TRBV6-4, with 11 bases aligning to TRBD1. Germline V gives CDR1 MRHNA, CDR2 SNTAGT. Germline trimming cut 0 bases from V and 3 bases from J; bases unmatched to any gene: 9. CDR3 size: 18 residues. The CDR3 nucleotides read TGTGCCAGCAGTGACTCAGGACAGGGGGCAAGTGAAGACACTGAAGCTTTCTTT. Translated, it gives CASSDSGQGASEDTEAFF.

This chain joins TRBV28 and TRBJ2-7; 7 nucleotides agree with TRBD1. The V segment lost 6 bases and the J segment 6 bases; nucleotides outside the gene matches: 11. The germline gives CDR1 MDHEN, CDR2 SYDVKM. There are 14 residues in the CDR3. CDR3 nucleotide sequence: TGTGCCAGCAGCCCCGGGACAGTGGGTGGCGAGCAGTACTTC. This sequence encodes CASSPGTVGGEQYF.

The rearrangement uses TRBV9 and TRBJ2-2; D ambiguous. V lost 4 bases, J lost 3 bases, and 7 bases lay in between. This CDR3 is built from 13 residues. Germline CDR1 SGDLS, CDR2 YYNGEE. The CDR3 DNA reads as TGTGCCAGCAGCCCCCTTGACACCGGGGAGCTGTTTTTT. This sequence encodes CASSPLDTGELFF.

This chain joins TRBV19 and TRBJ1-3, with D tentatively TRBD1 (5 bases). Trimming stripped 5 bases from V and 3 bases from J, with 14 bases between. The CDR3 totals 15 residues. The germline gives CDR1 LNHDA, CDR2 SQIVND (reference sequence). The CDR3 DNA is TGTGCCAGTAGTGATCAGGGCGACTTTGGAAACACCATATATTTT. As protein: CASSDQGDFGNTIYF.

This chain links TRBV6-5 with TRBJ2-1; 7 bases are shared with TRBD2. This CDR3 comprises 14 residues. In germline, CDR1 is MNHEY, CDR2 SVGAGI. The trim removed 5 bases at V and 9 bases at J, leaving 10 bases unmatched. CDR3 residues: CASSLSGLVLEQFF. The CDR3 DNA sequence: TGTGCCAGCAGTCTTTCAGGACTAGTGCTTGAGCAGTTCTTC.

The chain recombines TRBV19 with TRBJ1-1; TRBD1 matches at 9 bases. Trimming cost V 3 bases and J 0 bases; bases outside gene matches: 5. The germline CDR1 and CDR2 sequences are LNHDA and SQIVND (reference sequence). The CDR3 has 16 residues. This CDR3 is CASSMGQGRMNTEAFF. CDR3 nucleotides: TGTGCCAGTAGTATGGGACAGGGCAGAATGAACACTGAAGCTTTCTTT.

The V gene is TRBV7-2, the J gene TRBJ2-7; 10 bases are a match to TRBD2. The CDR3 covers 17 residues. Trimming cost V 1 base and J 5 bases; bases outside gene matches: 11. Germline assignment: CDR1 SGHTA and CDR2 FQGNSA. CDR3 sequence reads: CASSLVGLAGVGHEQYF. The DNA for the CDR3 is TGTGCCAGCAGCTTAGTGGGGCTAGCGGGAGTAGGCCACGAGCAGTACTTC.

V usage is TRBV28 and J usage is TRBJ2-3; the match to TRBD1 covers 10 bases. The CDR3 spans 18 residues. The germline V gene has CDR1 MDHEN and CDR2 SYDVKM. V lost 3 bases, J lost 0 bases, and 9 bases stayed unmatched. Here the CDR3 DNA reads TGTGCCAGCAGTTTCACAGGACAGGGGGAATTGAGCACAGATACGCAGTATTTT. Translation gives CASSFTGQGELSTDTQYF. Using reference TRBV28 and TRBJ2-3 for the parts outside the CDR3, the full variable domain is DVKVTQSSRYLVKRTGEKVFLECVQDMDHENMFWYRQDPGLGLRLIYFSYDVKMKEKGDIPEGYSVSREKKERFSLILESASTNQTSMYLCASSFTGQGELSTDTQYFGPGTRLTVL.